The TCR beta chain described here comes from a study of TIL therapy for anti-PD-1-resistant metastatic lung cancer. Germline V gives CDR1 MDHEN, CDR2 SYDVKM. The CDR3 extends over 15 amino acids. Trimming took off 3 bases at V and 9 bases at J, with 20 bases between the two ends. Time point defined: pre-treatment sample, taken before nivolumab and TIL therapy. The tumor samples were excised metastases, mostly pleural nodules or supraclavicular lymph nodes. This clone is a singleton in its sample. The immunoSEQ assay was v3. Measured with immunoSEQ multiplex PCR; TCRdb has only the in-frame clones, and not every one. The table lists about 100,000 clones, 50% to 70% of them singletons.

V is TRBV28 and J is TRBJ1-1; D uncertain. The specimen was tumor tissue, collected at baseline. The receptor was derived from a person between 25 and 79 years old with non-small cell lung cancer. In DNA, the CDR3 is TGTGCCAGCAGTTTTGGGTGGAAGGGCCTGCCGCAAGCTTTCTTT. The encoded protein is CASSFGWKGLPQAFF. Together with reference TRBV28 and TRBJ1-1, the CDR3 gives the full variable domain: DVKVTQSSRYLVKRTGEKVFLECVQDMDHENMFWYRQDPGLGLRLIYFSYDVKMKEKGDIPEGYSVSREKKERFSLILESASTNQTSMYLCASSFGWKGLPQAFFGQGTRLTVV.